The 4 T cell receptor beta chains presented below share a single source sample, sequenced in a study of T cells after yellow fever vaccination. Each CDR3 protein gets one entry after TCRdb re-called the 5' RACE reads with MiXCR. This sample has roughly 170,000 distinct CDR3 sequences, with approximately 10% found just once. The source material was CD8+ T cells sorted from PBMCs, sampled 45 days after the yellow fever booster vaccination. All receptors derive from a man between 18 and 35 years old who received the YFV17D yellow fever vaccine.

This clonotype was detected a few times. The gene calls are TRBV7-9 and TRBJ2-5; D gene uncertain. CDR3 length: 13 residues. Trimming left V 1 base short and J 5 bases short, with 8 bases between. Germline V lookup: CDR1 SEHNR, CDR2 FQNEAQ (reference sequence). CDR3: CASSLGPAETQYF. Written as DNA, the CDR3 is TGTGCCAGCAGCTTAGGCCCCGCCGAGACCCAGTACTTC.

This clonotype turned up a few times. V is TRBV29-1 and J is TRBJ2-5, with D perhaps TRBD1 (6 bases). V was trimmed by 6 bases and J by 3 bases, leaving 17 bases between them. Germline CDR1 is SQVTM and CDR2 is ANQGSEA. The CDR3 has 14 residues. This chain's CDR3 is CSVDLTGYEETQYF. The CDR3, as DNA: TGCAGCGTAGATCTTACAGGGTACGAAGAGACCCAGTACTTC.

J is TRBJ2-5 and V is TRBV6-2 or TRBV6-3; no definite D call. Trimming left V 5 bases short and J 5 bases short, with 9 bases between. CDR1 is MNHEY, CDR2 SVGEGT, per germline. The CDR3 runs 12 residues. The CDR3 DNA follows: TGTGCCAGCAGTACGAGCCGGGAGACCCAGTACTTC. Protein: CASSTSRETQYF.

J is TRBJ2-3 and V is TRBV27; the match to TRBD2 covers 11 bases. The V gene end was trimmed by 6 bases and the J gene end by 1 base; junction bases not matched to a gene: 6. The CDR3 totals 16 residues. Per the germline V gene, CDR1 is MNHEY and CDR2 is SMNVEV (reference sequence). CDR3 nucleotides: TGTGCCAGCAGACCCGCGGGACTAGCGGGCACAGATACGCAGTATTTT. The encoded protein is CASRPAGLAGTDTQYF.